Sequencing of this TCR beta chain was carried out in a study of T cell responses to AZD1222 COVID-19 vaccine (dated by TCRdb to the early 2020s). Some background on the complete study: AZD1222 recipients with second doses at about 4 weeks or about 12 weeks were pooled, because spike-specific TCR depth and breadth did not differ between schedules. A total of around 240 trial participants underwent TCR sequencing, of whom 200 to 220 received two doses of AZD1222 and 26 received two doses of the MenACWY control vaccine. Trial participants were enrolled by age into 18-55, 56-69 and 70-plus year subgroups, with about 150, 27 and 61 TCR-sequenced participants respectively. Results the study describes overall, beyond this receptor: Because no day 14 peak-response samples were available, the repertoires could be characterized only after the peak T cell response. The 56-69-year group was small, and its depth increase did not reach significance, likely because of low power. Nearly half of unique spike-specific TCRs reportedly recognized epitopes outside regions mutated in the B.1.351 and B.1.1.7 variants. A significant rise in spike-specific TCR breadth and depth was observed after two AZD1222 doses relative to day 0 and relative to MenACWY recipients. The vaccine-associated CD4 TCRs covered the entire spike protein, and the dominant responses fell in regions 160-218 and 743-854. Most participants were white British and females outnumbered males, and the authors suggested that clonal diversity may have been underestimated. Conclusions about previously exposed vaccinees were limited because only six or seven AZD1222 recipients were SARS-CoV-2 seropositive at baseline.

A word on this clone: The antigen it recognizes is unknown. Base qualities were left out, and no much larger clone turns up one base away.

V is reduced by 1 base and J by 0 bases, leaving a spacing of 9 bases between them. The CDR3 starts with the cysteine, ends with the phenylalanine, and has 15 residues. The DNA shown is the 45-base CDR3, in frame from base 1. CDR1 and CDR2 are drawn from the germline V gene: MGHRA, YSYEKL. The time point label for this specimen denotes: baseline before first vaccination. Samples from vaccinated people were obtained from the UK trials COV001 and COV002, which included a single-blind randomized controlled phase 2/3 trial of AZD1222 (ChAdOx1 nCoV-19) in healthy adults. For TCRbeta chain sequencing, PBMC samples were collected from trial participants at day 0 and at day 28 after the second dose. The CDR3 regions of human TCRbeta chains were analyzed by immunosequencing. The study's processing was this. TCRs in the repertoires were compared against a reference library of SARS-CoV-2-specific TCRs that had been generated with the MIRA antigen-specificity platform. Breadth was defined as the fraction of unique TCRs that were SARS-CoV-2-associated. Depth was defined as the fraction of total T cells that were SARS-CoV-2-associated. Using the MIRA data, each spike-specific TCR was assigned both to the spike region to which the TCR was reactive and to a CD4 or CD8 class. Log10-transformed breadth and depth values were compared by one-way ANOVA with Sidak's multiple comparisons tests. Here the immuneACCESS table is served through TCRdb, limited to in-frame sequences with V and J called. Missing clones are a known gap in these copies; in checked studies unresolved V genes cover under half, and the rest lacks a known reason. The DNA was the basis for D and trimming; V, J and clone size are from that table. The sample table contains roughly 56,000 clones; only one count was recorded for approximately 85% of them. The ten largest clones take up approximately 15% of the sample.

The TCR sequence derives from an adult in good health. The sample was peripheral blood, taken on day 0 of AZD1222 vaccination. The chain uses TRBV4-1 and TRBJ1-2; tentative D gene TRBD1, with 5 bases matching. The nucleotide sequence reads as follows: TGCGCCAGCAGCCAAGTGGCAGGGACTAACTATGGCTACACCTTC. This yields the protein CASSQVAGTNYGYTF.